The 25 T cell receptor beta chains below come from one sample, sequenced in a study of T cell responses to AZD1222 COVID-19 vaccine. The table came from immunoSEQ multiplex PCR; TCRdb's copy has only in-frame clones and leaves some out. The profile shows some 140,000 clones, over 65% of them singletons. The sequenced sample was peripheral blood, obtained on day 0 of AZD1222 vaccination. The receptors shown here come from an adult in good health.

This clone turned up a few times. This chain connects TRBV7-3 to TRBJ1-1; possibly TRBD1 for D (6 bases). The CDR3 totals 15 residues. V was clipped by 5 bases and J by 1 base, with 14 bases between them. In germline, CDR1 is SGHTA, CDR2 FQGTGA. The chain's CDR3 is CASSRSGGPNTEAFF. The CDR3 DNA reads TGTGCCAGCAGCCGGTCGGGGGGCCCGAACACTGAAGCTTTCTTT.

The rearrangement links TRBV6-5 to TRBJ1-1; TRBD1 is a possible D gene (5 bases). V gave up 6 bases and J gave up 3 bases, with 17 bases separating them. The V gene's germline CDR1 is MNHEY and CDR2 SVGAGI. CDR3 length equals 15 residues. CDR3 sequence: CASSLSGKGYTEAFF. For the CDR3, the DNA is TGTGCCAGCAGCCTATCAGGGAAGGGGTACACTGAAGCTTTCTTT.

The V gene is TRBV9, the J gene TRBJ1-3; D not resolved. This CDR3 region has 16 residues. Germline CDR1 SGDLS, CDR2 YYNGEE. Trimming took off 0 bases at V and 0 bases at J, with 10 bases between the two ends. The CDR3 nucleotides are TGTGCCAGCAGCGTAGAGCTTTCGGGCTCTGGAAACACCATATATTTT. Residues: CASSVELSGSGNTIYF. The full variable domain, completed using reference TRBV9 and TRBJ1-3, is DSGVTQTPKHLITATGQRVTLRCSPRSGDLSVYWYQQSLDQGLQFLIQYYNGEERAKGNILERFSAQQFPDLHSELNLSSLELGDSALYFCASSVELSGSGNTIYFGEGSWLTVV.

The chain links TRBV5-4 to TRBJ2-1; 7 bases fit TRBD2. J was trimmed by 7 bases and V by 4 bases; bases with no gene match: 11. This CDR3 has 15 amino acids. Looked up from germline, CDR1 is SGHNT and CDR2 is YYREEE (reference sequence). The CDR3 spells CASSQGLPSGNEQFF. The CDR3 DNA reads as TGTGCCAGCAGCCAGGGACTACCTTCGGGGAATGAGCAGTTCTTC.

The rearrangement uses TRBV11-2 and TRBJ1-2, with 10 bases lining up with TRBD1. V shed 4 bases and J 4 bases; nucleotides not matched to a gene: 9. The germline V gene encodes CDR1 SGHAT and CDR2 FQNNGV. The CDR3 is 16 residues long. CDR3 amino acids: CASSSYKGQGIYGYTF. For the CDR3, the DNA is TGTGCCAGCAGCTCGTACAAGGGACAGGGGATCTATGGCTACACCTTC.

This clone came up once. The gene calls are TRBV5-1 and TRBJ1-4; 7 nucleotides agree with TRBD1. The V segment lost 4 bases and the J segment 7 bases; nucleotides outside the gene matches: 7. Germline-derived CDR1 and CDR2 are SGHRS and YFSETQ. The CDR3 totals 14 residues. The CDR3 DNA is TGCGCCAGCAGCCAACAGGGGTTCGGTGAAAAACTGTTTTTT. This codes for CASSQQGFGEKLFF.

This rearrangement joins TRBV9 to TRBJ2-7; 7 bases are shared with TRBD2. The CDR3 spans 17 residues. Losses at the gene ends were 3 bases for V and 4 bases for J; bases not matched to a gene: 16. The V gene's germline CDR1 is SGDLS and CDR2 YYNGEE. DNA for the CDR3: TGTGCCAGCAGCGCTACCCCCGGCTGGGGAGGGCCTTACGAGCAGTACTTC. Translated: CASSATPGWGGPYEQYF.

The chain employs TRBV4-1 and TRBJ1-2; TRBD1 is a possible D gene (5 bases). The CDR3 has 16 amino acids. Germline CDR1 reads MGHRA; CDR2 reads YSYEKL. The germline V and J ends were trimmed by 0 bases and 1 base, with 12 bases remaining between them. CDR3 region: CASSQDGGVDNYGYTF. The CDR3 DNA reads as TGCGCCAGCAGCCAAGATGGGGGGGTGGATAACTATGGCTACACCTTC.

V and J are TRBV3-1 (or the pseudogene TRBV3-2) and TRBJ2-7, with 9 bases matching TRBD2. Germline values: CDR1 LGHDT, CDR2 YNNKEL (reference sequence). The CDR3 sequence is 13 residues long. The V and J ends lost 6 bases and 4 bases, in that order; junction bases with no gene match: 4. Written as DNA, the CDR3 is TGTGCCAGCAGAGTAGCGGGGGATTACGAGCAGTACTTC. This translates into CASRVAGDYEQYF.

This CDR3 is CASSLFRGRNTEAFF. The CDR3 nucleotides read TGTGCCAGCAGCTTGTTCAGGGGGAGGAACACTGAAGCTTTCTTT. V is TRBV5-5 and J is TRBJ1-1; 7 bases align to TRBD1. Germline V gene lookup returns CDR1 SGHKS and CDR2 YYEKEE (reference sequence). This CDR3 is built from 15 residues. The junction had 4 bases not matched to a gene; V was cut back by 1 base and J by 1 base.

This clone was seen more than once but under ten times. The rearrangement links TRBV4-1 to TRBJ2-7; D might be TRBD1 or TRBD2, each matching 5 bases. The CDR3 consists of 16 residues. The ends were cut back, 1 base at V and 1 base at J, with 14 bases in the middle. Germline V gene sequence: CDR1 MGHRA, CDR2 YSYEKL. CDR3 region: CASSQGDFGGSYEQYF. CDR3 bases: TGCGCCAGCAGCCAAGGGGATTTTGGGGGTTCCTACGAGCAGTACTTC.

This clone was recorded a few times. This chain links TRBV12-3 or TRBV12-4 with TRBJ1-2; possibly TRBD1 for D (6 bases). This CDR3 comprises 12 residues. V gave up 5 bases and J gave up 4 bases, with 8 bases separating them. CDR3 DNA sequence: TGTGCCAGCAGTCGACAGGTCTATGGCTACACCTTC. Its translation: CASSRQVYGYTF.

The chain uses TRBV20-1 and TRBJ1-1; D is perhaps TRBD1 (5 bases). The CDR3 consists of 11 residues. The V end lost 3 bases, the J end lost 6 bases, and 8 bases lay between the germline ends. CDR1 and CDR2 (germline): DFQATT, SNEGSKA (reference sequence). The CDR3 coding sequence is TGCAGTGCTAGGGGGGTTCCTGAAGCTTTCTTT. Translated: CSARGVPEAFF.

The CDR3 DNA reads as TGTGCCAGCAGCGTAGAAAAGGATTGGGGACAGGGACGCGAGCAGTTCTTC. It specifies CASSVEKDWGQGREQFF. The V call is TRBV9, the J call TRBJ2-1; TRBD1 matches at 9 bases. The CDR3 extends over 17 amino acids. V dropped 0 bases and J dropped 10; count of bases not matched to a gene: 14. Germline-derived CDR1 and CDR2 are SGDLS and YYNGEE. Combining the CDR3 with reference TRBV9 and TRBJ2-1 gives the whole variable domain DSGVTQTPKHLITATGQRVTLRCSPRSGDLSVYWYQQSLDQGLQFLIQYYNGEERAKGNILERFSAQQFPDLHSELNLSSLELGDSALYFCASSVEKDWGQGREQFFGPGTRLTVL.

The chain has TRBV3-1 (or the pseudogene TRBV3-2) and TRBJ1-3; D perhaps matches TRBD1 (6 bases). V was shortened by 5 bases and J by 0 bases, with 11 bases between the two germline ends. Germline V gene data show CDR1 as LGHDT and CDR2 as YNNKEL (reference sequence). The CDR3 covers 15 residues. CDR3 DNA sequence: TGTGCCAGCAGCAGGGGGGCATACTCTGGAAACACCATATATTTT. Translating it yields CASSRGAYSGNTIYF.

The chain is built from TRBV5-1 and TRBJ1-2; 12 bases map to TRBD1. Trimming removed 0 bases from V and 8 bases from J; junction bases left unmatched: 5. This CDR3 is built from 15 residues. CDR1 and CDR2 (germline): SGHRS, YFSETQ. CDR3 coding DNA: TGCGCCAGCAGCTTGGTGGGACAGGGGGCGGAGGGCTACACCTTC. It yields the protein CASSLVGQGAEGYTF.

The chain has TRBV10-1 and TRBJ2-3; D uncertain. Germline-derived CDR1 and CDR2 are WNHNN and SYGVQD (reference sequence). The CDR3 has 13 residues. The ends were cut back, 0 bases at V and 5 bases at J, with 6 bases in the middle. The CDR3 DNA reads TGCGCCAGCAGTGAGTCCACCCGAGATACGCAGTATTTT. Translated, it gives CASSESTRDTQYF.

The rearrangement uses TRBV5-1 and TRBJ1-3; D possibly corresponds to TRBD1 (5 bases). V lost 0 bases and J lost 0, with 10 bases in between. CDR1 and CDR2 from the germline V gene are SGHRS and YFSETQ. This CDR3 has 16 amino acids. CDR3 DNA sequence: TGCGCCAGCAGCTTGGATAGGGGAAACTCTGGAAACACCATATATTTT. Its translation is CASSLDRGNSGNTIYF.

V usage is TRBV4-1 and J usage is TRBJ1-3; 9 nucleotides line up with TRBD1. The CDR3 runs 20 residues. V was pared by 4 bases and J by 1 base, with 17 bases of the junction left unmatched. CDR1 MGHRA and CDR2 YSYEKL come from the germline V gene. As DNA, the CDR3 is TGCGCCAGCAGCCCCCACTCGGGACAGGGAGCCCAGGGGTCTGGAAACACCATATATTTT. The encoded protein is CASSPHSGQGAQGSGNTIYF.

V gene TRBV5-1 combines with J gene TRBJ1-1; D remains ambiguous. The CDR3 covers 15 residues. The germline CDR1 and CDR2 sequences are SGHRS and YFSETQ. Deletions cut 0 bases from V and 2 bases from J, with 11 bases between. The CDR3 region has the DNA TGCGCCAGCAGCTTGGGGGTCAGGTCAAACACTGAAGCTTTCTTT. Its protein product is CASSLGVRSNTEAFF. Full variable domain (outside the CDR3, taken from reference TRBV5-1 and TRBJ1-1): KAGVTQTPRYLIKTRGQQVTLSCSPISGHRSVSWYQQTPGQGLQFLFEYFSETQRNKGNFPGRFSGRQFSNSRSEMNVSTLELGDSALYLCASSLGVRSNTEAFFGQGTRLTVV.

With regard to this clone: This CDR3 is also generated by other DNA sequences in the sample. The J gene is TRBJ1-5, the V gene TRBV28; D may be TRBD1 (5 bases). This CDR3 region has 15 residues. V was clipped by 1 base and J by 0 bases, with 7 bases between them. The germline gives CDR1 MDHEN, CDR2 SYDVKM. The CDR3 region is CASSLSGLSNQPQHF. The CDR3 bases are TGTGCCAGCAGTTTATCGGGACTTAGCAATCAGCCCCAGCATTTT.

J is TRBJ1-4 and V is TRBV16, with TRBD1 identical over 7 bases. Germline V gene lookup returns CDR1 KGHSY and CDR2 FQNENV. The CDR3 has 16 residues. Trimming at V came to 0 bases and at J to 7 bases, leaving 8 bases not matched to a gene. CDR3 sequence reads: CASSQSWTSGGEKLFF. In nucleotides, the CDR3 is TGTGCCAGCAGCCAATCGTGGACTTCAGGGGGTGAAAAACTGTTTTTT.

Only a few counts were recorded for this clone. The gene calls are TRBV28 and TRBJ2-2; weak D call: TRBD1 (6 bases). Germline CDR1 MDHEN, CDR2 SYDVKM. The CDR3 loop spans 17 amino acids. Between the trimmed V and J ends, which lost 6 bases and 2 bases, there was a span of 19 bases. CDR3 sequence: CASRPHTDRVNTGELFF. DNA of the CDR3: TGTGCCAGCAGGCCCCATACGGACAGAGTTAACACCGGGGAGCTGTTTTTT.

The rearrangement links TRBV19 to TRBJ1-1, with D maybe TRBD1 (6 bases). V was pared by 5 bases and J by 5 bases, with 21 bases between. Germline V lookup: CDR1 LNHDA, CDR2 SQIVND (reference sequence). The CDR3 extends over 16 amino acids. This CDR3 reads CASSLKGEKGATEAFF. The DNA for the CDR3 is TGTGCCAGTAGTTTAAAGGGGGAAAAAGGGGCGACTGAAGCTTTCTTT.

V is TRBV19 and J is TRBJ1-2; a weak D match, TRBD1 (6 bases). The germline V gene has CDR1 LNHDA and CDR2 SQIVND (reference sequence). CDR3 length: 14 residues. Trimming shortened V by 5 bases and J by 8 bases, and 18 bases separated the two germline ends. The DNA for the CDR3 is TGTGCCAGTAGTTCCCGGATGCCGGGGGGCGGCTACACCTTC. Translated: CASSSRMPGGGYTF.